This T cell receptor (beta chain) emerged from a study of CD8 T cells in Susac syndrome. Background on the study: Patients with Susac syndrome were therapy-naive, on corticosteroids, or on intravenous immunoglobulin alone at the time that blood was drawn. The study, taken as a whole, reports: CD4+ T cell repertoires in Susac syndrome lacked clonal expansion.

An amount of RNA that ranged from roughly 0.5 to 1 ug was reverse transcribed with random hexamers. Via MiXCR, TCRdb re-called the immunoSEQ multiplex PCR reads, giving one row per CDR3 protein. Among approximately 74,000 distinct CDR3 sequences listed, 85% to 95% were seen once. The junction had 6 bases not matched to a gene; V was cut back by 7 bases and J by 0 bases. CDR1 and CDR2 (germline): MDHEN, SYDVKM. The CDR3 contains 16 residues. In this sample, this clonotype turned up once. What it binds is not known. Sample: CD4+ T cells from PBMCs. The clonotype was recovered from a human donor with Susac syndrome. The J gene is TRBJ2-6, the V gene TRBV28; 7 nucleotides agree with TRBD1. CDR3 in DNA: TGTGCCAGCAATGGACAGGCCAGCTCTGGGGCCAACGTCCTGACTTTC. Protein product: CASNGQASSGANVLTF.